This T cell receptor (beta chain) is drawn from a study of blood T cell repertoires in COVID-19. Here immunoSEQ multiplex PCR was the method, and the copy in TCRdb shows in-frame clones only, minus some. Found here are about 160,000 clones, under 90% of them singletons; the top ten hold approximately 8%. The sequence derives from a woman aged 50 to 65 who had recovered from COVID-19. Source material: PBMCs or T cells enriched from blood (not recorded which).

CDR3 bases: TGTGCCAGTACCTATTCTCCGGGACAGCGGAACACTGAAGCTTTCTTT. This translates into CASTYSPGQRNTEAFF. The rearrangement links TRBV19 to TRBJ1-1; 7 nucleotides line up with TRBD1. CDR3 length equals 16 residues. Germline-derived CDR1 and CDR2 are LNHDA and SQIVND (reference sequence). V shed 7 bases, J shed 1 base, and the junction held 12 bases outside the gene matches.